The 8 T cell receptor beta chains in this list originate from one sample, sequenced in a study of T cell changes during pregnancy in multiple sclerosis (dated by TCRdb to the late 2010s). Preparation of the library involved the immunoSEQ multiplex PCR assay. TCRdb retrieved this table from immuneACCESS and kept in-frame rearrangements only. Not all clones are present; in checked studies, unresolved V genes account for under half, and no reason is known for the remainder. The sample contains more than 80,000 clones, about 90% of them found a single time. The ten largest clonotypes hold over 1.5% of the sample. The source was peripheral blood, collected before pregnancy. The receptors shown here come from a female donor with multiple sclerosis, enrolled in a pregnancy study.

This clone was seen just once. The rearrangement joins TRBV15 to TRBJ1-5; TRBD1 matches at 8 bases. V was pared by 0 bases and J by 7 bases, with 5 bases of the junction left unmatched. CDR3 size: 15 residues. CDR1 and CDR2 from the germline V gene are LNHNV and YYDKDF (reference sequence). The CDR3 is CATSRETGVLQPQHF. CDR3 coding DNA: TGTGCCACCAGCAGAGAGACAGGGGTTTTACAGCCCCAGCATTTT.

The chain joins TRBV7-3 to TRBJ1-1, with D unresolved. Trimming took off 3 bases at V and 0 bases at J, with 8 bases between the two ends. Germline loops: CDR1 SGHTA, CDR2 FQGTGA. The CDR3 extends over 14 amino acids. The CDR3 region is CASSLGGMNTEAFF. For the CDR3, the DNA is TGTGCCAGCAGCTTGGGAGGGATGAACACTGAAGCTTTCTTT.

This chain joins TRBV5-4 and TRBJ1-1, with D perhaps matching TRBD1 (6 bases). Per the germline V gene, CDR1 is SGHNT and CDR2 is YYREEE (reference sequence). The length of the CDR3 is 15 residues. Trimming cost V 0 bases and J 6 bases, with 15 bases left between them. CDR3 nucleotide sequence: TGTGCCAGCAGCTTGGTCAGGGGATTAGGTGCTGAAGCTTTCTTT. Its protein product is CASSLVRGLGAEAFF.

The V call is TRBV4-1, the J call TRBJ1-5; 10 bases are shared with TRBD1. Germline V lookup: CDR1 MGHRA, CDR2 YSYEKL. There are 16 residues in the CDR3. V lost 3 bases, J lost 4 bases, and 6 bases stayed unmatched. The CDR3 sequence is CASSHSGTGENQPQHF. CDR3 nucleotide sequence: TGCGCCAGCAGCCATTCCGGGACAGGGGAAAATCAGCCCCAGCATTTT.

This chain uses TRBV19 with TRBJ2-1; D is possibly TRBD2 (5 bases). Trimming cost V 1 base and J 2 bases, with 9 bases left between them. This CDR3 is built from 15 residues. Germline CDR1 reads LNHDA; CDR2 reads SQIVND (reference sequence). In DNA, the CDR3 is TGTGCCAGTAGTATAGTTGACGGGGCCTACAATGAGCAGTTCTTC. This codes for CASSIVDGAYNEQFF.

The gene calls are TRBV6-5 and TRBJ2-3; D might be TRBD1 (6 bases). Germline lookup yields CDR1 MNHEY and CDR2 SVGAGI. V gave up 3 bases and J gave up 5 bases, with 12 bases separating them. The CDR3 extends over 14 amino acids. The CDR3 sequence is CASSYTHRVDTQYF. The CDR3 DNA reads TGTGCCAGCAGTTATACACACAGGGTAGATACGCAGTATTTT.

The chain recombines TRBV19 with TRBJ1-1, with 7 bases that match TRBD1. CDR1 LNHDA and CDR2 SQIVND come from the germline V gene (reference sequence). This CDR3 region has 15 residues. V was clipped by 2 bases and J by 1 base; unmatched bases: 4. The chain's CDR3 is CASSITTGKNTEAFF. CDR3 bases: TGTGCCAGTAGTATAACGACAGGGAAGAACACTGAAGCTTTCTTT.

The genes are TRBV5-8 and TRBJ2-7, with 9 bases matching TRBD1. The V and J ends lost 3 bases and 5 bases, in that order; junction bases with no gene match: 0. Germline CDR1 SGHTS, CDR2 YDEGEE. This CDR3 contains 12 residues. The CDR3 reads CASSWTGDEQYF. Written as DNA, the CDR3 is TGTGCCAGCAGCTGGACAGGGGACGAGCAGTACTTC.